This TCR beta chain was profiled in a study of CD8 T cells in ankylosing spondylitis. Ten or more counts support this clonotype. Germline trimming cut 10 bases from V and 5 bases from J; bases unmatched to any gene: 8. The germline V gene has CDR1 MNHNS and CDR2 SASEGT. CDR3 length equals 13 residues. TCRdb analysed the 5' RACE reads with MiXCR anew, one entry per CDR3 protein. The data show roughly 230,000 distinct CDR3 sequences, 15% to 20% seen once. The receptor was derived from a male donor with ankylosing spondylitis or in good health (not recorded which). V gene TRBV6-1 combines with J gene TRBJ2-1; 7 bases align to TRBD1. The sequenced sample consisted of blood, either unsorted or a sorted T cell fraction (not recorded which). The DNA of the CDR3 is TGTGCCACCCGGGCCGACAGGGACAATGAGCAGTTCTTC. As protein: CATRADRDNEQFF.